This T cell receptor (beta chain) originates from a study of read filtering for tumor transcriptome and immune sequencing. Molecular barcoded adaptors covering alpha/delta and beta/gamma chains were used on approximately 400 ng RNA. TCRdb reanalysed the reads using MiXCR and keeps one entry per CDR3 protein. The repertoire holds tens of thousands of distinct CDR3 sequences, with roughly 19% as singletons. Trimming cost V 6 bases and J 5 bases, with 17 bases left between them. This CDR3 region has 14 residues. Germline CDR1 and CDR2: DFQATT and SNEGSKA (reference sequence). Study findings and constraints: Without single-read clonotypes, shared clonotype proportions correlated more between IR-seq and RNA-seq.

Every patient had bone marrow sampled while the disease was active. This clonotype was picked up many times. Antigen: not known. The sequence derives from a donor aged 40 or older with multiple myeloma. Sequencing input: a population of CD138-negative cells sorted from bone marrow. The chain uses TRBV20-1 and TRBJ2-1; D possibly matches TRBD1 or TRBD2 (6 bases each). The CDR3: CSAPSPGANNEQFF. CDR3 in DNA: TGCAGTGCCCCTTCCCCGGGGGCCAACAATGAGCAGTTCTTC.